The rows below give T cell receptor beta chains drawn from one sample of a study of PD-L1 blockade in urothelial cancer. This table comes from immunoSEQ multiplex PCR, and its TCRdb copy is limited to in-frame clones, with some not included. The data hold some 43,000 clones, with 80% observed a single time. The specimen comprised PBMCs, sampled around atezolizumab (anti-PD-L1) treatment. The receptors derive from a man between 60 and 70 years old with urothelial cancer. CDR3s leave out the opening cysteine and the closing phenylalanine or tryptophan. Clone size is stated in some rows and not others, as once, few, many or a class when expanded.

NA	TRBJ2-3	TRBV10-3	ASIDGASTDTQY
once	TRBJ2-5	TRBV4-3	ASSRLGGGGETQY
NA	TRBJ1-1	TRBV18	ASSPVPPQGWDTEAF
NA	TRBJ2-5	TRBV4-1	ASSREPGQGRETQY
NA	TRBJ2-2	TRBV6-5	ASSRGPNTGELF
NA	TRBJ2-2	TRBV7-2	ASSLTSMAGELF
NA	TRBJ1-2	TRBV5-1	ASSPDSGGYT
NA	TRBJ1-2	TRBV7-8	ASSYGTGKSNYGYT
few	TRBJ2-1	TRBV5-4	ASSLGRGVTNEQF
once	TRBJ2-7	TRBV15	ATSSSPGTFSYEQY
NA	TRBJ2-1	TRBV6-5	ASSRGRDNEQF
once	TRBJ2-2	TRBV7-8	ASRPPGTGFAGELF
NA	TRBJ1-5	TRBV6-5	ATRDRGNQPQH
NA	TRBJ2-7	TRBV5-4	ASSLVPAGGAGNEQY
few	TRBJ1-1	TRBV6-1	ASSEGRDRVYTEAF
NA	TRBJ2-7	TRBV6-1	ASIWNRGAYEQY
few	TRBJ1-2	TRBV28	ASSPGRDIDGYGYT
NA	TRBJ2-1	TRBV6-5	ASSYSGQRYNEQF
NA	TRBJ2-2	TRBV19	ASSMEGQANTGELF
NA	TRBJ2-1	TRBV4-3	ASSLSGTSGRFYNEQF